Below, 4 T cell receptor beta chains from the same sample are listed, as sequenced in a study of blood T cell repertoires in COVID-19. The assay was immunoSEQ multiplex PCR, and TCRdb's table has in-frame clones only and misses some. The profile covers roughly 100,000 clones, with 81% appearing a single time and 4.5% to 5.5% taken by the ten largest. The sequenced sample was peripheral blood. The receptor set was obtained from a man older than 75 with COVID-19, enrolled during active disease.

The rearrangement links TRBV3-1 (or the pseudogene TRBV3-2) to TRBJ2-7; TRBD1 agrees at 10 bases. V gave up 0 bases and J gave up 3 bases; unmatched junction bases: 5. Germline CDR1 is LGHDT and CDR2 is YNNKEL (reference sequence). There are 16 residues in the CDR3. The CDR3 is CASSQEGTGVYYEQYF. The CDR3 DNA is TGTGCCAGCAGCCAAGAGGGGACAGGGGTTTACTACGAGCAGTACTTC.

The V gene is TRBV19, the J gene TRBJ2-3; TRBD2 aligns across 11 bases. Germline-derived CDR1 and CDR2 are LNHDA and SQIVND (reference sequence). CDR3 length: 15 amino acids. The V segment lost 6 bases and the J segment 3 bases; nucleotides outside the gene matches: 5. The CDR3 DNA reads as TGTGCCAGTAGCCTAGCGGGGGGAAGGACAGATACGCAGTATTTT. Its protein is CASSLAGGRTDTQYF.

This chain connects TRBV7-3 to TRBJ2-7; 9 positions agree with TRBD1. After removal of 5 bases from V and 5 bases from J, the junction contained 10 bases not matched to a gene. The CDR3 has 15 residues. Germline V gene data show CDR1 as SGHTA and CDR2 as FQGTGA. The DNA of the CDR3 is TGTGCCAGCAGCCAGCACACGGGACAGGGAAACGAGCAGTACTTC. Translated: CASSQHTGQGNEQYF.

The chain uses TRBV28 and TRBJ2-7; D gene unclear. The ends were cut back, 4 bases at V and 0 bases at J, with 16 bases in the middle. Germline V lookup: CDR1 MDHEN, CDR2 SYDVKM. The CDR3 sequence is 16 residues long. The CDR3 DNA reads as TGTGCCAGCAGTTCGTATGGTGCCCCCAGCTCCTACGAGCAGTACTTC. Its protein product is CASSSYGAPSSYEQYF.